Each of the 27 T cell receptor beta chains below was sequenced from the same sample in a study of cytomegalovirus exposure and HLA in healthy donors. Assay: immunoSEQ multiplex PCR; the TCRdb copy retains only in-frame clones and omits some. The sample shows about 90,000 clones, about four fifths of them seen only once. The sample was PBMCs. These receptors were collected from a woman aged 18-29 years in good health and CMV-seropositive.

CDR3 in DNA: TGTGCCAGCAGCCCTCAGGGGAATGAGCAGTTCTTC. Protein sequence: CASSPQGNEQFF. The rearrangement links TRBV4-2 to TRBJ2-1, with D maybe TRBD1 (6 bases). The germline gives CDR1 LGHNA, CDR2 YNFKEQ. The CDR3 loop spans 12 amino acids. With 4 bases removed from V and 7 bases from J, the gap between germline ends came to 8 bases.

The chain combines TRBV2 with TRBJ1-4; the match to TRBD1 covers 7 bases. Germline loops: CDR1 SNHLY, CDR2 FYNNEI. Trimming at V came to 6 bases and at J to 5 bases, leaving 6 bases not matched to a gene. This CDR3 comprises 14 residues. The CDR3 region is CASSQTGRNEKLFF. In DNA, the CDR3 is TGTGCCAGCAGCCAGACAGGGCGCAATGAAAAACTGTTTTTT.

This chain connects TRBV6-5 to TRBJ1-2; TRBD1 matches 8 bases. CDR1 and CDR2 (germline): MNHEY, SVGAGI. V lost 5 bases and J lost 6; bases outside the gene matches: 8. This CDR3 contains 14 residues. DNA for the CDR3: TGTGCCAGCAGTGAACGCCCAGGGGGCGATGGCTACACCTTC. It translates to CASSERPGGDGYTF.

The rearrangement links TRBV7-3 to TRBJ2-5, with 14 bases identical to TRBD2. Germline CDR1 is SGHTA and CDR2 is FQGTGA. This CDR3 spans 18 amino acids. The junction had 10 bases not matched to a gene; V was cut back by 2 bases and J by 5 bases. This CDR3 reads CASSLGLAGGRLGETQYF. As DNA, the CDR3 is TGTGCCAGCAGCTTAGGACTAGCGGGGGGCCGCCTCGGTGAGACCCAGTACTTC.

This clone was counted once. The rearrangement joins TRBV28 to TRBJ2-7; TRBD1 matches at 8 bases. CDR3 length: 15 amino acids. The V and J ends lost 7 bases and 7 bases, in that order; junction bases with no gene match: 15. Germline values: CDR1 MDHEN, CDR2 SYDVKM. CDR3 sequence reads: CASISSGQELGEQYF. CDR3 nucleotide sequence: TGTGCCAGCATTTCTTCGGGACAGGAGCTGGGGGAGCAGTACTTC. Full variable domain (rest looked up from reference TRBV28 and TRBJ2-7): DVKVTQSSRYLVKRTGEKVFLECVQDMDHENMFWYRQDPGLGLRLIYFSYDVKMKEKGDIPEGYSVSREKKERFSLILESASTNQTSMYLCASISSGQELGEQYFGPGTRLTVT.

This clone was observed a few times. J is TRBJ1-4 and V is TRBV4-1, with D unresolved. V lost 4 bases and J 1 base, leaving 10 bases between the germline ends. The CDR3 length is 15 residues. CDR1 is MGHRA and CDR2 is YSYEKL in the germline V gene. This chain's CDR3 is CASSPTWVTNEKLFF. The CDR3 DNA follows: TGCGCCAGCAGCCCGACTTGGGTAACTAATGAAAAACTGTTTTTT.

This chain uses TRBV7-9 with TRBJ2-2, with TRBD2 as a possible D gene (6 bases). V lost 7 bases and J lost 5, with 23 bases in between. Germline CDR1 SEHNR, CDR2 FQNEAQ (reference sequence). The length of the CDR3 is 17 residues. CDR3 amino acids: CASKNYGRGSGTGELFF. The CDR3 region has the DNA TGTGCCAGCAAAAACTATGGGCGGGGCTCGGGGACCGGGGAGCTGTTTTTT.

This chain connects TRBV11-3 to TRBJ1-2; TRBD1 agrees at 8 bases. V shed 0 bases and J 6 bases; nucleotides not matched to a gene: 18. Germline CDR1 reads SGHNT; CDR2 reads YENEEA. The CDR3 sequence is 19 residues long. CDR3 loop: CASSLDGPGQAPRQDGYTF. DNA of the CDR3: TGTGCCAGCAGCTTAGATGGACCGGGACAGGCCCCCCGTCAGGATGGCTACACCTTC.

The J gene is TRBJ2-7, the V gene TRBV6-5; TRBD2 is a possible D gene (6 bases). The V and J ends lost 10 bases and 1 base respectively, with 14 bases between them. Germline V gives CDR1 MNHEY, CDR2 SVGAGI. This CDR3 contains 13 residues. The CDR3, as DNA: TGTGCCACCCAGGGACTGGTATCCTACGAGCAGTACTTC. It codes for CATQGLVSYEQYF.

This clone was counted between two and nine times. The CDR3 DNA is TGTGCCAGCTCACTCCCGAGCACGGAGACCCAGTACTTC. It yields the protein CASSLPSTETQYF. The V and J genes are TRBV18 and TRBJ2-5; D not certain. This CDR3 is 13 amino acids long. Germline V gene lookup returns CDR1 KGHSH and CDR2 LQKENI. Trimming pared 4 bases from V and 5 bases from J, leaving 11 bases between.

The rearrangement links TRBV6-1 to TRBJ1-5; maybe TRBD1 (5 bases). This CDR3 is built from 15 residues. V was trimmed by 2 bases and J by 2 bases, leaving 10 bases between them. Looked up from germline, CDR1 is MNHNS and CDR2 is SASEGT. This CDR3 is CASSELGRGNQPQHF. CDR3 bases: TGTGCCAGCAGTGAATTAGGCAGGGGCAATCAGCCCCAGCATTTT.

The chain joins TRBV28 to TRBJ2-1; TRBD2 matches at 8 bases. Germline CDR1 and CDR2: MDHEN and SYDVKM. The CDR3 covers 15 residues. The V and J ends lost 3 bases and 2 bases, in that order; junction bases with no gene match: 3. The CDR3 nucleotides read TGTGCCAGCAGTTTGGTCGGGGGGGCCTACAATGAGCAGTTCTTC. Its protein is CASSLVGGAYNEQFF.

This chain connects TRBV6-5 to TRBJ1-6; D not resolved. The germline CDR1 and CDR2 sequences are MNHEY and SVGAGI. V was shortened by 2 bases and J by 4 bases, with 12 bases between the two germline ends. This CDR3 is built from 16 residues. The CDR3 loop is CASSYGRTLYNSPLHF. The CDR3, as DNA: TGTGCCAGCAGTTACGGGAGAACCTTATATAATTCACCCCTCCACTTT.

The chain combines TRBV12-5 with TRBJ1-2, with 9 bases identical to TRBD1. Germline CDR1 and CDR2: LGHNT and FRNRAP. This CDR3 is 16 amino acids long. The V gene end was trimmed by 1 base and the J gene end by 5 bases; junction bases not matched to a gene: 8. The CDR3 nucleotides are TGTGCTAGTGGTTTGGATCCCCGGGACAGGGCTTATGGCTACACCTTC. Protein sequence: CASGLDPRDRAYGYTF.

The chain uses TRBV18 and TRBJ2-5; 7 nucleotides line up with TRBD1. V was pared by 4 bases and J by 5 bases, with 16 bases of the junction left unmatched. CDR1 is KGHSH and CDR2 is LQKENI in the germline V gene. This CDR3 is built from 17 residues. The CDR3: CASSRLPGQTRGETQYF. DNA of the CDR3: TGTGCCAGCTCACGACTACCGGGACAGACAAGAGGGGAGACCCAGTACTTC. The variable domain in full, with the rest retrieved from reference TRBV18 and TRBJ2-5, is NAGVMQNPRHLVRRRGQEARLRCSPMKGHSHVYWYRQLPEEGLKFMVYLQKENIIDESGMPKERFSAEFPKEGPSILRIQQVVRGDSAAYFCASSRLPGQTRGETQYFGPGTRLLVL.

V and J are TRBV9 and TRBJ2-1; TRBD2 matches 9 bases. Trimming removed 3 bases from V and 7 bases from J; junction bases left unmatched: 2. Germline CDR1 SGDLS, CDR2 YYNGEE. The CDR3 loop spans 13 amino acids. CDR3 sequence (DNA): TGTGCCAGCAGCGAAGGACTAGCGAATGAGCAGTTCTTC. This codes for CASSEGLANEQFF.

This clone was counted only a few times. As DNA, the CDR3 is TGTGCCAGCAGTCCCCGACCAGAGGGCGGGGAGCTGTTTTTT. This sequence encodes CASSPRPEGGELFF. The V gene is TRBV27, the J gene TRBJ2-2; TRBD2 is a possible D gene (5 bases). Per the germline V gene, CDR1 is MNHEY and CDR2 is SMNVEV (reference sequence). The CDR3 spans 14 residues. V was shortened by 5 bases and J by 7 bases, with 14 bases between the two germline ends.

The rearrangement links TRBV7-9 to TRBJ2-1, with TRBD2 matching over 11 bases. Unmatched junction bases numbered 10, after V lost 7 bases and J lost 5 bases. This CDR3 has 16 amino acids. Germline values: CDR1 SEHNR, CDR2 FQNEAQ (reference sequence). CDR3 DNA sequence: TGTGCCAGCACCGCTTCCGGGACTAGCGGTAACAATGAGCAGTTCTTC. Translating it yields CASTASGTSGNNEQFF. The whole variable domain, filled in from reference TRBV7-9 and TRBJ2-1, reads DTGVSQNPRHKITKRGQNVTFRCDPISEHNRLYWYRQTLGQGPEFLTYFQNEAQLEKSRLLSDRFSAERPKGSFSTLEIQRTEQGDSAMYLCASTASGTSGNNEQFFGPGTRLTVL.

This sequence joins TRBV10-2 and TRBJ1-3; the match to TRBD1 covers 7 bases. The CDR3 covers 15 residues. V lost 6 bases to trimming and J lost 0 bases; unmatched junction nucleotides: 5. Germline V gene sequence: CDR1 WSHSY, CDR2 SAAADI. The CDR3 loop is CASSPDRRSGNTIYF. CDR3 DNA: TGCGCCAGCAGCCCGGACAGGCGCTCTGGAAACACCATATATTTT.

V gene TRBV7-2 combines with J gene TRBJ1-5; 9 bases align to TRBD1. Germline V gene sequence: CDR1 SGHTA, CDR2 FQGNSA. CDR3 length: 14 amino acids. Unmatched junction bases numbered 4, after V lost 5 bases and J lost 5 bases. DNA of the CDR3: TGTGCCAGCAGCCGGGACAGGGATTATCAGCCCCAGCATTTT. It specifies CASSRDRDYQPQHF.

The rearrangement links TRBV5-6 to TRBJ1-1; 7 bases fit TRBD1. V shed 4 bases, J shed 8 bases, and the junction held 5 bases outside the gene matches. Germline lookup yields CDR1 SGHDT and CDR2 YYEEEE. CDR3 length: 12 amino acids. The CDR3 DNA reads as TGTGCCAGCAGCCATAGGGGGCAGGAAGCTTTCTTT. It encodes CASSHRGQEAFF.

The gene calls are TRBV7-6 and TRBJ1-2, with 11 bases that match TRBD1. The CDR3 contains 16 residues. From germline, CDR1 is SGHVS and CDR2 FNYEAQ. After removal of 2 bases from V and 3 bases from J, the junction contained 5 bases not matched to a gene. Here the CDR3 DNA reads TGTGCCAGCAGCTTATCAGGGGACAGGGGGGACTATGGCTACACCTTC. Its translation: CASSLSGDRGDYGYTF.

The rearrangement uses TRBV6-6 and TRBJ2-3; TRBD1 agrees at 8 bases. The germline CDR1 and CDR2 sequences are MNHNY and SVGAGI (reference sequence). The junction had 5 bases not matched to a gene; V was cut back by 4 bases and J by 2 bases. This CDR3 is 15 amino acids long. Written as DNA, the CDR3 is TGTGCCAGCAGTTCCGGACAGGGATACACAGATACGCAGTATTTT. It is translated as CASSSGQGYTDTQYF.

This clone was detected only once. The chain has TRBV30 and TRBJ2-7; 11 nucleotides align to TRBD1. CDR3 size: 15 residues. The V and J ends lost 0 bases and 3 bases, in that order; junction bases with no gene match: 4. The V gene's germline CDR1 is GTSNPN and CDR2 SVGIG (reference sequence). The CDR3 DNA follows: TGTGCCTGGAGTGTACCCGGGACAGGGGGCTACGAGCAGTACTTC. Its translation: CAWSVPGTGGYEQYF.

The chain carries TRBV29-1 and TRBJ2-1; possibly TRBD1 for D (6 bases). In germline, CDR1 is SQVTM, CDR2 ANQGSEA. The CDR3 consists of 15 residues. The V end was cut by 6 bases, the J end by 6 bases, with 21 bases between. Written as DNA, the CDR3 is TGCAGCGTGGATAGGGGACACCAGGTAGGCAATGAGCAGTTCTTC. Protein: CSVDRGHQVGNEQFF.

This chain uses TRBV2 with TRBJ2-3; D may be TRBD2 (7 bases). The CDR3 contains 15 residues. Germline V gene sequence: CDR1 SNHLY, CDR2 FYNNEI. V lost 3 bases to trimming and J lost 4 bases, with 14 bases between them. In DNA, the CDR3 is TGTGCCAGCAGTGAGGGGGGGCTAGGCGCAGATACGCAGTATTTT. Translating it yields CASSEGGLGADTQYF.

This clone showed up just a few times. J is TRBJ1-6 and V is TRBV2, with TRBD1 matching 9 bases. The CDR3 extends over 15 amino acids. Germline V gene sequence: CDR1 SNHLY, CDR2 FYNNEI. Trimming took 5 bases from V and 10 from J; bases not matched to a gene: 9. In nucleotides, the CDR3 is TGTGCCAGCAGTACCCGGGAGGGGACAGGGTCACCCCTCCACTTT. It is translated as CASSTREGTGSPLHF.